The clone carrying this T cell receptor (beta chain) was picked up many times. The antigen remains undetermined. The J segment lost 2 bases and the V segment lost 4 bases, leaving 7 bases of the junction unmatched. Germline lookup yields CDR1 SGHTA and CDR2 FQGNSA. The CDR3 is 16 residues long. The data stem from a study of T cell repertoires in cytomegalovirus infection. TCRdb analysed the reads with MiXCR anew, one entry per CDR3 protein. The sample holds under 500,000 distinct CDR3 sequences, roughly 46% seen once. Study-level findings and limits: Clonotype analysis showed dominance of the ex vivo response by HLA-C-restricted CMV-specific TCR beta clonotypes. Frequencies of public TCR beta families were cumulated, and this identified carriers of CMV plus the relevant HLA.

The TCR comes from a human donor in good health (CMV status not recorded). Some clones in this sample may be carry-over from other donors' samples. The sequenced sample was cultured PBMCs, obtained from culture after CMV antigen stimulation. This rearrangement joins TRBV7-2 to TRBJ2-7, with 11 nucleotides matching TRBD2. CDR3 sequence: CASSSGPSGGTYEQYF. The CDR3 DNA reads TGTGCCAGCAGCTCCGGCCCTAGCGGGGGGACCTACGAGCAGTACTTC.